This T cell receptor (beta chain) derives from a study of blood T cells in healthy people across ages. Roughly 10 milliliters of peripheral blood were drawn from each donor into EDTA-treated tubes. Germline values: CDR1 SEHNR, CDR2 FQNEAQ (reference sequence). This CDR3 is 14 amino acids long. Concerning this clonotype: The antigen is undetermined. Mismatch with germline at one junction end may stem from a read error.

The authors ran a second PCR of 7 to 11 cycles using a sample-barcoded 5' primer and a J-beta primer mix. Each CDR3 protein gets one entry after TCRdb re-called the 5' RACE reads with MiXCR. The sample holds around 1,900,000 distinct CDR3 sequences, roughly 43% seen once. Study-wide results and caveats: The study could not conclusively compare naive and antigen-experienced cells, given its unsorted PBMCs.

This TCR was recovered from a human donor in good health. Sequenced input: blood. The genes are TRBV7-9 and TRBJ1-5; perhaps TRBD1 as D (5 bases). CDR3 DNA sequence: TGTGCCAGCAGCGGGGGGACCAGCAATCAGCCTCAGCATTTT. It is translated as CASSGGTSNQPQHF. Filled out from reference TRBV7-9 and TRBJ1-5, the complete variable domain reads DTGVSQNPRHKITKRGQNVTFRCDPISEHNRLYWYRQTLGQGPEFLTYFQNEAQLEKSRLLSDRFSAERPKGSFSTLEIQRTEQGDSAMYLCASSGGTSNQPQHFGDGTRLSIL.